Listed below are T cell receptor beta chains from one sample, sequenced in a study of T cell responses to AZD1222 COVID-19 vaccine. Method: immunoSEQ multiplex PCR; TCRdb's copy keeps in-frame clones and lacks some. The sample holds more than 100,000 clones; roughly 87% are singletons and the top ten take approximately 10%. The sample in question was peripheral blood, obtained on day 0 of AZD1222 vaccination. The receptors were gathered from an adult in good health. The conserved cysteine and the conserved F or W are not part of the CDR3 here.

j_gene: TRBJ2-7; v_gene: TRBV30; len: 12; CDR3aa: AWSVGGGSYEQY
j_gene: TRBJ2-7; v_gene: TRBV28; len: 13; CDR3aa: ASSLPGDLPYEQY
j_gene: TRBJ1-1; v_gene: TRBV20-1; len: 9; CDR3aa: SARSELGAF
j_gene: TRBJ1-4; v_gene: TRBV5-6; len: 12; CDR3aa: ASSLETFNEKLF
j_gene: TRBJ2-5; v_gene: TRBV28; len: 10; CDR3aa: ASRQGEETQY
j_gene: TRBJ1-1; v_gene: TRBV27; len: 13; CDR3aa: ASSLSTRGNTEAF
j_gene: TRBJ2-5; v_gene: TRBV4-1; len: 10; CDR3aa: ASSQPQETQY
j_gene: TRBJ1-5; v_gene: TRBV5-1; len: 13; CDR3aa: ASSAGQNSNQPQH
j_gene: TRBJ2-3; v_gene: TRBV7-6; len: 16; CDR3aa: ASSLILAGPPSTDTQY
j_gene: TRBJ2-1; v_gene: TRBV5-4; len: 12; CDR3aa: ASSLRRYYNEQF
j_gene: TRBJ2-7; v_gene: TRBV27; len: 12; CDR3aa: ASRIGQGAYEQY
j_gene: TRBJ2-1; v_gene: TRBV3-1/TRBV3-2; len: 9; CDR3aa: ASSQVWEQF
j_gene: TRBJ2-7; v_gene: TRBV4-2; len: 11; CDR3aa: ASSHSSWSEQY
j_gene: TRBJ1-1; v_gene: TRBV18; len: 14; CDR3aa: ASSLGQGAFGTEAF
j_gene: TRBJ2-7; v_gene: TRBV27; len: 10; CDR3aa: ASSQKTDEQY
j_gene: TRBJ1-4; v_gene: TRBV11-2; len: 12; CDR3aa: ASSLGQYNEKLF
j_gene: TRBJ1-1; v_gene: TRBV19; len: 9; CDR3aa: ASSISQVAF
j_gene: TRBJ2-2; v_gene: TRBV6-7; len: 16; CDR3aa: ASRPTPGLAGSPGELF
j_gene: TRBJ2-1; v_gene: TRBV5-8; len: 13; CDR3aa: ASSLFRGRGDEQF
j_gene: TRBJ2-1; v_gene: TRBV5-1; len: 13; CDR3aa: ASSLISGEGNEQF
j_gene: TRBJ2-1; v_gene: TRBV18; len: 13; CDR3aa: ASSPFSGQGNEQF
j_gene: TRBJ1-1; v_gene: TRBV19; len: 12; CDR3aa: ASRRGNMNTEAF
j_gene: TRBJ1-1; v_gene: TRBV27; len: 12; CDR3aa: ASTPGLVNTEAF
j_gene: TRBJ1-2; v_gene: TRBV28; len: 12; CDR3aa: ASIPRQPNYGYT
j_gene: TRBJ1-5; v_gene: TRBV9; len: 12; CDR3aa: ASSEAGQNQPQH
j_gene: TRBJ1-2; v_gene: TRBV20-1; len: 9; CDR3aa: SAGTANGYT
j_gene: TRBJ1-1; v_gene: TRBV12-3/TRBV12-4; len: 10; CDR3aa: ASGHRDTEAF
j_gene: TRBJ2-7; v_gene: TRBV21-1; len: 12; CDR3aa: ASSNQGRGYEQY
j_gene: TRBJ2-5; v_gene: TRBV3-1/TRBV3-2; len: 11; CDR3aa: ASSQQVEETQY
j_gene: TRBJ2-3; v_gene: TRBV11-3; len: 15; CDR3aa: ASSLGGGPVGTDTQY
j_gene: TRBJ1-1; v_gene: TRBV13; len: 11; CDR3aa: ASSMGRGRSAF
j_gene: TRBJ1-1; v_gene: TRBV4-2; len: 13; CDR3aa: ASSQVSDGALEAF
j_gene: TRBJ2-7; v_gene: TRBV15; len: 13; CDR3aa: ATAGGSGSSYEQY
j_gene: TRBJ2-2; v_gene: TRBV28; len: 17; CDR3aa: ASSYNRWDRDKNTGELF
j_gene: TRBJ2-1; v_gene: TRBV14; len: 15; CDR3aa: ASSQVLLAGGPNEQF
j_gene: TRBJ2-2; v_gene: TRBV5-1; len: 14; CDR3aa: ASSVGLAGNTGELF
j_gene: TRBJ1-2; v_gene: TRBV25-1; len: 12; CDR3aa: ASSESTGKYGYT
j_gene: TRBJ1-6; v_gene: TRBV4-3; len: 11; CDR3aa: ASRSQDNSPLH
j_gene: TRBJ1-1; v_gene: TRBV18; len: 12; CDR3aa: ASSQGAQATEAF
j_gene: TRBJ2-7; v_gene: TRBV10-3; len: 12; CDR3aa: AISQGDRVHEQY
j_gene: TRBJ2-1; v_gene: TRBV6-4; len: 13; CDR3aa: ASSLLAGVGNEQF
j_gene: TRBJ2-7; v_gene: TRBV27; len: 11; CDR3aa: ASSLSDSYEQY
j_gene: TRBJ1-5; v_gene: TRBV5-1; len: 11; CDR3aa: ASSLDSNQPQH
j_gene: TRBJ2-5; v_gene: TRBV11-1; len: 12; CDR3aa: ASSLRGGGETQY
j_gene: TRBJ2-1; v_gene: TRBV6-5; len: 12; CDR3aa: ASSGGGLRGEQF
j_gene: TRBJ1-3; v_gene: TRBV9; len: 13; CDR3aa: ASSAQIAPGNTIY
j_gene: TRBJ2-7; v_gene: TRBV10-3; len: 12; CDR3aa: AISEKGDSYEQY
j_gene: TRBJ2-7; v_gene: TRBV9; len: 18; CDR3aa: ASSPGGGQGPLRIAHEQY
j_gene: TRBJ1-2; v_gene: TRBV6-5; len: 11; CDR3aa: ASRLGRGDGYT
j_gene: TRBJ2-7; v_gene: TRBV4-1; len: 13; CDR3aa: ASSTHRGGSYEQY
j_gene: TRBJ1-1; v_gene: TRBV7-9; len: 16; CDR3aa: ASRPWGRGLNPNTEAF
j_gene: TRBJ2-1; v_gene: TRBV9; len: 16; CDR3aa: ASSNSPTGASSYNEQF
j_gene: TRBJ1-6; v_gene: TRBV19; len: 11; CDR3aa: ASSTNRGSPLH
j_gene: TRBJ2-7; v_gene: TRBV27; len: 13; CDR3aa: ASREVASGTHEQY